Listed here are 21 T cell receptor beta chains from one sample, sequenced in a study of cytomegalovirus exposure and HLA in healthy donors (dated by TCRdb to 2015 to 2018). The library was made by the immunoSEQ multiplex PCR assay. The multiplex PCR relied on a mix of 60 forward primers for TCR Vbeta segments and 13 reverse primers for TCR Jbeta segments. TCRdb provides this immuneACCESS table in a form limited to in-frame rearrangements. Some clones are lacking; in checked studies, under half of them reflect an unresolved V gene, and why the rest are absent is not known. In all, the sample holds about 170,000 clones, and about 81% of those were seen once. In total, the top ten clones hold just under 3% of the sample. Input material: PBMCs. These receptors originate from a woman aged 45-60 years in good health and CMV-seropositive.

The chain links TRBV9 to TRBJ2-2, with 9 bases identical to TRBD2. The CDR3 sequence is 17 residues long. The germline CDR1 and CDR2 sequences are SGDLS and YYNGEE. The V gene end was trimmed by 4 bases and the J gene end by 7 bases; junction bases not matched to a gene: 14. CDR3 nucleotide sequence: TGTGCCAGCAGCCCCCGGGGGGCTAGCGGGGTCGTCGGGGAGCTGTTTTTT. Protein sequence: CASSPRGASGVVGELFF.

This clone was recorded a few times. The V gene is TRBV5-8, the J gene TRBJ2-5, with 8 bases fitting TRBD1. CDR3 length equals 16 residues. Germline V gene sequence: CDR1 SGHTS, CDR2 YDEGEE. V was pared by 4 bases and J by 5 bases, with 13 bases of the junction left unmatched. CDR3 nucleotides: TGTGCCAGCAGCCGCGGCGGACAGGGCGGTCAGGAGACCCAGTACTTC. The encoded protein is CASSRGGQGGQETQYF. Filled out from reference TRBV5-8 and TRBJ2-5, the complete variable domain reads EAGVTQSPTHLIKTRGQQATLRCSPISGHTSVYWYQQALGLGLQFLLWYDEGEERNRGNFPPRFSGRQFPNYSSELNVNALELEDSALYLCASSRGGQGGQETQYFGPGTRLLVL.

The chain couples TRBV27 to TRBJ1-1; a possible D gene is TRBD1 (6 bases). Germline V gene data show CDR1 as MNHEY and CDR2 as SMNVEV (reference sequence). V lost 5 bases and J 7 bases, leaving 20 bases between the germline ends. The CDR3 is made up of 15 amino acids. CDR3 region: CASSAPGGRGREAFF. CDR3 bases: TGTGCCAGCAGTGCTCCGGGGGGGCGAGGCCGTGAAGCTTTCTTT.

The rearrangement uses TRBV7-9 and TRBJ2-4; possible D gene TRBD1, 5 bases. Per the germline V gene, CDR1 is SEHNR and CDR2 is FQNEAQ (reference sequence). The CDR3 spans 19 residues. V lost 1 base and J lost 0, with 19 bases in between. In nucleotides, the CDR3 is TGTGCCAGCAGCTTAGGGGCAGGGCCCGACCTCATAGCCAAAAACATTCAGTACTTC. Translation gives CASSLGAGPDLIAKNIQYF.

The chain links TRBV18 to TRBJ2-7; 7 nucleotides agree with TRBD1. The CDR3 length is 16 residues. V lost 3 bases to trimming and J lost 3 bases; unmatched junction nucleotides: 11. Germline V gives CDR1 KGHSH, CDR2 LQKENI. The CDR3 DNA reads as TGTGCCAGCTCACCGTACCGGGACAGACATTACTACGAGCAGTACTTC. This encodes CASSPYRDRHYYEQYF.

CDR3 amino acids: CASSPSQGEQYF. The CDR3, as DNA: TGTGCCAGCAGCCCCTCACAGGGCGAGCAGTACTTC. The gene calls are TRBV6-5 and TRBJ2-7; the D gene is possibly TRBD1 (6 bases). The CDR3 is 12 residues long. V was shortened by 6 bases and J by 6 bases, with 12 bases between the two germline ends. Germline assignment: CDR1 MNHEY and CDR2 SVGAGI.

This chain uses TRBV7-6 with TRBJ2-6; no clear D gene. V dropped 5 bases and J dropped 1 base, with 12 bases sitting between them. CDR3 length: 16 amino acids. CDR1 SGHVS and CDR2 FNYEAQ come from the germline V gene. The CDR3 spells CASSQTRGSGANVLTF. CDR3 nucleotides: TGTGCCAGCAGCCAAACACGAGGTTCTGGGGCCAACGTCCTGACTTTC.

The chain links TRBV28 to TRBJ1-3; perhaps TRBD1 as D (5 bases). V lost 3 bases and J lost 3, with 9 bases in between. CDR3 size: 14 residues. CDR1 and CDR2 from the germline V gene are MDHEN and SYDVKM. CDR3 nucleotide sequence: TGTGCCAGCAGTTTCGCAGGGCTTGGAAACACCATATATTTT. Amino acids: CASSFAGLGNTIYF.

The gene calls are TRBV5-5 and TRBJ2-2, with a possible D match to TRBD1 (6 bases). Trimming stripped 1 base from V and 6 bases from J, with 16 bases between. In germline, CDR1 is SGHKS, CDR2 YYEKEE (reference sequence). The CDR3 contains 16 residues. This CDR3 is CASSLRPGEFPGELFF. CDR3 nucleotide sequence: TGTGCCAGCAGCTTGAGGCCAGGGGAATTTCCCGGGGAGCTGTTTTTT.

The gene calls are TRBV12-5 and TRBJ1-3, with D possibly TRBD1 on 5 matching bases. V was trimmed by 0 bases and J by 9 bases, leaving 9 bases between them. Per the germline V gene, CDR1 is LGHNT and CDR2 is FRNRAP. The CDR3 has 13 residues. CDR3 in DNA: TGTGCTAGTGGTTTGGTACGGGGGAGCACCATATATTTT. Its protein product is CASGLVRGSTIYF.

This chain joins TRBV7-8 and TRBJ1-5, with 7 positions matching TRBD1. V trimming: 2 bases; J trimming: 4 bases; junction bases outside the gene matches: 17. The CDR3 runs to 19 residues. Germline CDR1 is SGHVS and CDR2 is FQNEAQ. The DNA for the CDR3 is TGTGCCAGCAGCTTATATAGCGACAGGGTTTCGGGCTTTAATCAGCCCCAGCATTTT. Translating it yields CASSLYSDRVSGFNQPQHF.

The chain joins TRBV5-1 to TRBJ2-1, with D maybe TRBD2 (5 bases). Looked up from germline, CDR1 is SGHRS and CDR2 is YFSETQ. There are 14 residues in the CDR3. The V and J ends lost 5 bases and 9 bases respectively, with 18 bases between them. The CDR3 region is CASRQDLGLLEQFF. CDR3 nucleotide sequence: TGCGCCAGCAGACAAGACTTAGGACTTCTTGAGCAGTTCTTC.

CDR3 DNA sequence: TGCGCCAGCAGCTACGGGGGGAGGCAAGAGACCCAGTACTTC. As protein: CASSYGGRQETQYF. The chain has TRBV5-1 and TRBJ2-5; TRBD2 matches 7 bases. V lost 3 bases, J lost 2 bases, and 4 bases stayed unmatched. The CDR3 totals 14 residues. Germline lookup yields CDR1 SGHRS and CDR2 YFSETQ.

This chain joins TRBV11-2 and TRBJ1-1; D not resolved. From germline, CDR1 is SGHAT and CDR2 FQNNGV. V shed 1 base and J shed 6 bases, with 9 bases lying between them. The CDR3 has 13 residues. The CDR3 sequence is CASSLGASSEAFF. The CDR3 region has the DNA TGTGCCAGCAGCTTAGGGGCCAGCTCTGAAGCTTTCTTT. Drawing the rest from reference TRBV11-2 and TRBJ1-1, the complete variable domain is EAGVAQSPRYKIIEKRQSVAFWCNPISGHATLYWYQQILGQGPKLLIQFQNNGVVDDSQLPKDRFSAERLKGVDSTLKIQPAKLEDSAVYLCASSLGASSEAFFGQGTRLTVV.

CDR3 protein: CASSIFRPGVTEAFF. CDR3 in DNA: TGTGCCAGTAGTATCTTCCGACCAGGCGTCACTGAAGCTTTCTTT. This rearrangement joins TRBV19 to TRBJ1-1; D not certain. V lost 3 bases and J 4 bases, leaving 15 bases between the germline ends. Germline-derived CDR1 and CDR2 are LNHDA and SQIVND (reference sequence). There are 15 residues in the CDR3.

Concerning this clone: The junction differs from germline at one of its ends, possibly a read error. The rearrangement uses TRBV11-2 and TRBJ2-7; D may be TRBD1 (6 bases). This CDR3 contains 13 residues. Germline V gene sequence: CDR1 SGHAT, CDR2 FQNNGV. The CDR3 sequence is CASSWGHSYGQYF. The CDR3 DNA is TGTGCCAGCAGCTGGGGACACTCCTACGGGCAGTACTTC.

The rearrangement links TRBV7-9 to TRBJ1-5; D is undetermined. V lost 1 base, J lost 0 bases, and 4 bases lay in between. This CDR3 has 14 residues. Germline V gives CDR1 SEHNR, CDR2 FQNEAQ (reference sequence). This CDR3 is CASSLGPSNQPQHF. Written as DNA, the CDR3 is TGTGCCAGCAGCTTAGGGCCTAGCAATCAGCCCCAGCATTTT.

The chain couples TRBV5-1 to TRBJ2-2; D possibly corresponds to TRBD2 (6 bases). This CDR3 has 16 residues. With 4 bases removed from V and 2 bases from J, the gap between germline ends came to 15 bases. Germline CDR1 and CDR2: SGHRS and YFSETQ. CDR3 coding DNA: TGCGCCAGCAGCCCGGGGAGGCGGGGTAACACCGGGGAGCTGTTTTTT. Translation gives CASSPGRRGNTGELFF.

CDR3 sequence reads: CAVTTDFGSPLHF. In nucleotides, the CDR3 is TGTGCCGTAACGACAGACTTCGGGTCACCCCTCCACTTT. The rearrangement links TRBV30 to TRBJ1-6; D is perhaps TRBD1 (5 bases). Deletions cut 8 bases from V and 10 bases from J, with 18 bases between. Germline assignment: CDR1 GTSNPN and CDR2 SVGIG (reference sequence). The CDR3 runs 13 residues.

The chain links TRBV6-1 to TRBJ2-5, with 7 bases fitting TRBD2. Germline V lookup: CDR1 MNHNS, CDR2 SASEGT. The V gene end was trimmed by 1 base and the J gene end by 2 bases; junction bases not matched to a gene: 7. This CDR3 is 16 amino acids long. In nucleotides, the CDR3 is TGTGCCAGCAGTGAAGATGAGGGGAGGGGACAAGAGACCCAGTACTTC. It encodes CASSEDEGRGQETQYF.

CDR3 coding DNA: TGTGCCAGCAGCCCTCGACAGGGACCGTACTTC. Translating gives CASSPRQGPYF. The chain uses TRBV9 and TRBJ2-7; 7 bases agree with TRBD1. V shed 4 bases, J shed 12 bases, and the junction held 7 bases outside the gene matches. The CDR3 spans 11 residues. Looked up from germline, CDR1 is SGDLS and CDR2 is YYNGEE.